Here is one T cell receptor (beta chain) with its context. Its binding antigen is unknown. The sample holds no much larger clone one base away, and base qualities are not on file. To identify antigen-specific CD4+ T cell clonotypes by their expansion, the ViraFEST assay first stimulated PBMC with viral peptide pools and then applied TCR sequencing. After less than 13 days of culture, CD4+ T cells were isolated with the EasySep CD4+ T cell isolation kit. Each participant got two doses of an mRNA SARS-CoV-2 vaccine, either BNT162b2 or mRNA-1273. Healthy vaccine recipients had no prior SARS-CoV-2 infection, confirmed by negative nucleocapsid antibodies before and after vaccination. Each well held fewer than 2.5 million PBMC cultured in IMDM containing roughly 5% human AB serum, roughly 10 IU/ml IL-2 and gentamicin, along with roughly 10 ug/ml peptides. On days 3 and 7, half of the culture medium was replaced with fresh IL-2-containing medium. Unless noted otherwise, every peptide stimulation condition was grown in triplicate wells. Using Ficoll-Paque Plus gradient centrifugation, PBMC were separated from whole blood and then either used fresh or cryopreserved at -140C. The overlapping peptide pools covered the spike proteins of SARS-CoV-2 as well as those of the common cold coronaviruses HCoV-NL63, HCoV-OC43 and HCoV-229E. The QIAamp micro DNA kit was used to extract genomic DNA from the cultured CD4+ T cells.

The sample belongs to a study of vaccination effects on CD4 cells after COVID-19 (dated by TCRdb to about 2022). With regard to the full study: Across the study, the median time from the second dose to post-vaccine sampling was 72 days (range 14 to 241). SARS-CoV-2 spike-specific CD4+ TCR repertoires were compared before and after mRNA vaccination in COVID-19 convalescent patients and in infection-naive vaccine recipients. The full study included over 8 COVID-19 convalescent patients and several SARS-CoV-2-naive healthy vaccine recipients. Cultures from other donors in the study were sequenced using the Oncomine TCR Beta short-read assay on an Illumina iSeq 100. Results and caveats for the whole study, not just this receptor: At late post-vaccination timepoints, both infection-induced and vaccine-induced clones showed marked clonal contraction, consistent with waning T cell responses. Among healthy vaccine recipients, nearly all vaccine-induced clones were SARS-CoV-2 mono-reactive, and only 1 of 255 was cross-reactive with common cold coronaviruses. Only a small number of convalescent patients were included, and no early post-infection timepoints were available, which limited the study.

Libraries came from the immunoSEQ multiplex PCR assay. DNA from the CD4+ T cells that had been cultured and isolated underwent TCR beta CDR3 sequencing. The authors' analysis ran thus. Non-productive TCR sequences were removed and reads were trimmed to the CDR3 region, keeping CDR3s of at least 7 amino acids. Antigen-specific clonotypes were identified with the MANAFEST web app by comparing expansion in peptide wells against reference cultures. To count as positive, a clone had to show expansion at FDR<0.05 compared with the reference and with all other wells, an odds ratio above 5, and a frequency above 0.1% in two replicate wells. Clonotypes significantly expanded in SARS-CoV-2 spike wells and in at least one common cold coronavirus spike condition were defined as cross-reactive. CDR3 similarity was assessed by Levenshtein distance using the stringdist R package, and unrooted trees were constructed with ape in R 3.6.1. Imported from immuneACCESS, the table was reduced by TCRdb to in-frame sequences with V and J called. These copies leave out some clones; in studies compared against another copy, an unresolved V gene accounts for under half, and the cause of the remainder is not known. Clone size and V and J calls were adopted from that table, with D and trimming inferred from the DNA. The sample table holds around 67,000 clones, of which about 80% were seen once. 1.2% of the sample belongs to the ten largest clones.

Trimming costs V 0 bases and J 4 bases, and their ends lie 15 bases apart. CDR1 SGHTA and CDR2 FQGNSA were looked up in the germline V gene. The CDR3 runs 16 residues from the cysteine to the phenylalanine. Only the CDR3 part of the read is kept: 48 bases, read in frame from the first base. This TCR derives from a human donor who received a COVID-19 vaccine. The chain couples TRBV7-2 to TRBJ1-2, with TRBD1 perhaps the D gene, on 6 matching bases. The sequencing here drew on CD4+ T cells from PBMCs cultured with HCoV-229E spike peptides, taken after COVID-19 vaccination. The sample's cell subset or site, from its label and the paper: HCoV-229E spike overlapping peptide pool stimulation. The CDR3: CASSLAFGQPSYGYTF. In nucleotides, the sequence is TGTGCCAGCAGCTTAGCCTTCGGACAGCCATCCTATGGCTACACCTTC.